This TCR beta chain originates from a study of T cells after yellow fever vaccination. Study details: It was SMART-Seq v4 Ultra Low Input that prepared the fractions with low cell numbers.

Worth noting for this clonotype: Antigen unknown.

Findings of the study overall: Reappearance after the booster was observed for most primary-vaccination clones (around 95% CD4, around 90% CD8). A minor fraction of clonotypes spanned both CD4 and CD8 compartments.

The CDR3 loop spans 15 amino acids. The ends were cut back, 7 bases at V and 0 bases at J, with 16 bases in the middle. The germline V gene has CDR1 SGDLS and CDR2 YYNGEE. Researchers made TCR cDNA using 5'RACE template switching, and this step added a universal primer site and UMIs. TCRdb re-called the 5' RACE reads with MiXCR, one entry per CDR3 protein. This table holds about 130,000 distinct CDR3 sequences, over 8% found once. The rearrangement links TRBV9 to TRBJ1-2; D is unclear. The input for sequencing was CD8+ T cells sorted from PBMCs, taken on the day of the yellow fever booster vaccination. The TCR originated in a man aged 18-30 years who received the YFV17D yellow fever vaccine. The CDR3 DNA follows: TGTGCCAGCGCCCCATCCCTCCGGGCTAACTATGGCTACACCTTC. Its translation: CASAPSLRANYGYTF.